The next 21 T cell receptor beta chains were all read from a single sample in a study of blood T cell repertoires in COVID-19. The assay was immunoSEQ multiplex PCR, and TCRdb's table has in-frame clones only and misses some. This table has about 150,000 clones, around nine tenths appearing once. Sequencing was done on a sample of peripheral blood. These receptors were obtained from a woman between 50 and 59 years old with active or convalescent COVID-19.

The rearrangement links TRBV18 to TRBJ2-7; 10 bases line up with TRBD1. The V gene's germline CDR1 is KGHSH and CDR2 LQKENI. The CDR3 has 15 amino acids. V lost 5 bases, J lost 5 bases, and 9 bases stayed unmatched. CDR3 residues: CASSAGQGIINEQYF. In DNA, the CDR3 is TGTGCCAGCTCAGCGGGACAGGGGATAATCAACGAGCAGTACTTC. The full variable domain, with the rest looked up from reference TRBV18 and TRBJ2-7, is NAGVMQNPRHLVRRRGQEARLRCSPMKGHSHVYWYRQLPEEGLKFMVYLQKENIIDESGMPKERFSAEFPKEGPSILRIQQVVRGDSAAYFCASSAGQGIINEQYFGPGTRLTVT.

This chain joins TRBV3-1 (or the pseudogene TRBV3-2) and TRBJ1-1; 9 nucleotides align to TRBD1. The trim removed 6 bases at V and 5 bases at J, leaving 7 bases unmatched. The CDR3 is made up of 14 amino acids. The germline gives CDR1 LGHDT, CDR2 YNNKEL (reference sequence). Written as DNA, the CDR3 is TGTGCCAGCAGAATACAGGGGGCAGAGACTGAAGCTTTCTTT. This translates into CASRIQGAETEAFF.

This rearrangement joins TRBV4-1 to TRBJ1-2, with 9 bases identical to TRBD1. The CDR3 is 15 residues long. V trimming: 2 bases; J trimming: 8 bases; junction bases outside the gene matches: 9. Germline V lookup: CDR1 MGHRA, CDR2 YSYEKL. CDR3 nucleotide sequence: TGCGCCAGCAGCCAACTAGGGACAGGGTCTCAGGGCTACACCTTC. Translation gives CASSQLGTGSQGYTF.

The chain links TRBV21-1 to TRBJ1-5; whether TRBD1, the table's D call, matches the DNA was not checked. TRBV21-1 is an annotated pseudogene. The CDR3 is 14 amino acids. CDR3 nucleotides: TGTGCCAGCAGCCAGGGACAGCTTAATCAGCCCCAGCATTTT. Its protein is CASSQGQLNQPQHF.

The chain recombines TRBV12-3 or TRBV12-4 with TRBJ1-1; D call uncertain. The CDR3 consists of 13 residues. V lost 2 bases and J lost 4, with 8 bases in between. As DNA, the CDR3 is TGTGCCAGCAGTTTACAGGAAGGCACTGAAGCTTTCTTT. Amino acids: CASSLQEGTEAFF.

This clone was counted once. CDR3 nucleotide sequence: TGTGCCAGCAGCCGACAGTTGGAGACCCAGTACTTC. The encoded protein is CASSRQLETQYF. The chain has TRBV7-6 and TRBJ2-5, with D tentatively TRBD1 (5 bases). Trimming stripped 5 bases from V and 5 bases from J, with 9 bases between. CDR1 SGHVS and CDR2 FNYEAQ come from the germline V gene. The CDR3 runs 12 residues. The full variable domain, rest sourced from reference TRBV7-6 and TRBJ2-5, is GAGVSQSPRYKVTKRGQDVALRCDPISGHVSLYWYRQALGQGPEFLTYFNYEAQQDKSGLPNDRFSAERPEGSISTLTIQRTEQRDSAMYRCASSRQLETQYFGPGTRLLVL.

The chain carries TRBV5-1 and TRBJ2-7, with TRBD1 matching over 7 bases. The V gene's germline CDR1 is SGHRS and CDR2 YFSETQ. This CDR3 has 13 amino acids. The V gene end was trimmed by 0 bases and the J gene end by 6 bases; junction bases not matched to a gene: 3. CDR3 in amino acids: CASSLVAGGEQYF. In nucleotides, the CDR3 is TGCGCCAGCAGCTTGGTGGCAGGGGGCGAGCAGTACTTC.

The chain combines TRBV30 with TRBJ2-7; D is ambiguous. CDR3 length: 11 amino acids. Germline V gene lookup returns CDR1 GTSNPN and CDR2 SVGIG (reference sequence). Trimming took off 4 bases at V and 3 bases at J, with 7 bases between the two ends. The CDR3 loop is CAWKRSYEQYF. The CDR3 nucleotides read TGTGCCTGGAAAAGGAGCTACGAGCAGTACTTC.

The chain is built from TRBV7-8 and TRBJ2-1; D is perhaps TRBD1 (5 bases). The CDR3 totals 17 residues. Germline V gene data show CDR1 as SGHVS and CDR2 as FQNEAQ. Trimming removed 8 bases at V and 2 bases at J, with 22 bases between. CDR3 bases: TGTGCCAGCCGCCATAAGTTAGGTAAGGGGACCTACAATGAGCAGTTCTTC. Protein: CASRHKLGKGTYNEQFF.

This clone was detected only a few times. The chain joins TRBV23-1 to TRBJ1-1, with 8 positions matching TRBD1. TRBV23-1 carries the ORF label, with uncertain function. Losses at the gene ends were 2 bases for V and 2 bases for J; bases not matched to a gene: 7. The CDR3 runs to 16 residues. Written as DNA, the CDR3 is TGCGCCAGCAGTCAAAAACAGGGGGGGATTAACACTGAAGCTTTCTTT. It yields the protein CASSQKQGGINTEAFF.

In its sample, this clone was seen once. The rearrangement links TRBV20-1 to TRBJ2-5, with D unclear. This CDR3 spans 14 amino acids. Trimming pared 3 bases from V and 5 bases from J, leaving 16 bases between. The germline gives CDR1 DFQATT, CDR2 SNEGSKA (reference sequence). This chain's CDR3 is CSASGLRFVETQYF. DNA of the CDR3: TGCAGTGCTAGTGGGCTCAGGTTTGTCGAGACCCAGTACTTC.

As DNA, the CDR3 is TGTGCCAGTAGTCCCTCCGGGACTAGATCTCCAAGCTCTGGGGCCAACGTCCTGACTTTC. Translated, it gives CASSPSGTRSPSSGANVLTF. The rearrangement joins TRBV19 to TRBJ2-6; 8 nucleotides match TRBD2. Germline V lookup: CDR1 LNHDA, CDR2 SQIVND (reference sequence). The CDR3 totals 20 residues. V shed 5 bases and J 0 bases; nucleotides not matched to a gene: 15.

This chain connects TRBV30 to TRBJ1-6, with a tentative D call TRBD1 (6 bases). Trimming pared 0 bases from V and 10 bases from J, leaving 13 bases between. Germline V gene sequence: CDR1 GTSNPN, CDR2 SVGIG (reference sequence). This CDR3 spans 14 amino acids. CDR3 loop: CAWSVPGARSPLHF. CDR3 DNA sequence: TGTGCCTGGAGTGTACCAGGGGCTCGCTCACCCCTCCACTTT.

The gene calls are TRBV27 and TRBJ1-2, with 8 bases fitting TRBD1. The germline gives CDR1 MNHEY, CDR2 SMNVEV (reference sequence). Germline trimming cut 5 bases from V and 2 bases from J; bases unmatched to any gene: 1. The CDR3 has 13 residues. CDR3 bases: TGTGCCAGCAGTCGACAGGGGAACTATGGCTACACCTTC. The encoded protein is CASSRQGNYGYTF.

This chain links TRBV7-2 with TRBJ1-1; 7 bases agree with TRBD1. The germline V gene has CDR1 SGHTA and CDR2 FQGNSA. This CDR3 comprises 15 residues. V was pared by 2 bases and J by 5 bases, with 8 bases of the junction left unmatched. The CDR3 here is CASSLTGVRETEAFF. The DNA for the CDR3 is TGTGCCAGCAGCTTAACAGGGGTTAGAGAGACTGAAGCTTTCTTT.

The chain uses TRBV2 and TRBJ1-6, with 8 bases lining up with TRBD1. The CDR3 consists of 16 residues. V trimming: 8 bases; J trimming: 9 bases; junction bases outside the gene matches: 15. Germline lookup yields CDR1 SNHLY and CDR2 FYNNEI. Here the CDR3 reads CASGKDQGARVSPLHF. The CDR3 nucleotides are TGTGCCAGCGGAAAAGACCAGGGGGCGCGGGTTTCACCCCTCCACTTT.

V and J are TRBV2 and TRBJ1-1; a possible D gene is TRBD1 (5 bases). V was trimmed by 6 bases and J by 10 bases, leaving 24 bases between them. This CDR3 contains 15 residues. Germline CDR1 reads SNHLY; CDR2 reads FYNNEI. The CDR3 spells CASRPDSLIGLGAFF. The CDR3 coding sequence is TGTGCCAGCAGACCCGACAGCCTTATCGGATTAGGAGCTTTCTTT.

The V call is TRBV6-2 or TRBV6-3, the J call TRBJ1-2; D unclear. V lost 5 bases, J lost 4 bases, and 14 bases lay in between. CDR1 and CDR2 (germline): MNHEY, SVGEGT. This CDR3 comprises 14 residues. The CDR3 nucleotides are TGTGCCAGCAGTCTGGACGGACTTCTCTATGGCTACACCTTC. Translation: CASSLDGLLYGYTF.

This clone was detected once. The rearrangement links TRBV24-1 to TRBJ2-6; 12 bases line up with TRBD1. Germline loops: CDR1 KGHDR, CDR2 SFDVKD. This CDR3 has 17 amino acids. With 6 bases clipped from V and 10 bases from J, the junction kept 12 bases outside the gene matches. The CDR3 DNA is TGTGCCACCAGTTCCGGGACAGGGGGCAATTTCGGAAACGTCCTGACTTTC. The encoded protein is CATSSGTGGNFGNVLTF.

In nucleotides, the CDR3 is TGTGCCAGCAGCCAAGGGGGGGCTGGGGCCAACGTCCTGACTTTC. It yields the protein CASSQGGAGANVLTF. V and J are TRBV14 and TRBJ2-6; TRBD2 might be the D (6 bases). Germline CDR1 is SGHDN and CDR2 is FVKESK. This CDR3 has 15 residues. V lost 1 base to trimming and J lost 2 bases, with 6 bases between them.

The chain recombines TRBV6-5 with TRBJ2-3; D is unresolved. In germline, CDR1 is MNHEY, CDR2 SVGAGI. V was trimmed by 8 bases and J by 2 bases, leaving 11 bases between them. The CDR3 loop spans 13 amino acids. Written as DNA, the CDR3 is TGTGCCAGCGGTATACAGTCCACAGATACGCAGTATTTT. The encoded protein is CASGIQSTDTQYF.